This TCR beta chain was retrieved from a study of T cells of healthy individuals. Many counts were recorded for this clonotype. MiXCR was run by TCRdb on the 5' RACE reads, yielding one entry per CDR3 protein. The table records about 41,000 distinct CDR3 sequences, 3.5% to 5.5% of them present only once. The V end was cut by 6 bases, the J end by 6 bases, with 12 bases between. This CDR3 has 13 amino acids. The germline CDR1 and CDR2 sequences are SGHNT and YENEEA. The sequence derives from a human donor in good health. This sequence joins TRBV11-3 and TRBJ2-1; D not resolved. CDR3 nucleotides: TGTGCCAGCAGACCCTCACTAATCAATGAGCAGTTCTTC. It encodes CASRPSLINEQFF.